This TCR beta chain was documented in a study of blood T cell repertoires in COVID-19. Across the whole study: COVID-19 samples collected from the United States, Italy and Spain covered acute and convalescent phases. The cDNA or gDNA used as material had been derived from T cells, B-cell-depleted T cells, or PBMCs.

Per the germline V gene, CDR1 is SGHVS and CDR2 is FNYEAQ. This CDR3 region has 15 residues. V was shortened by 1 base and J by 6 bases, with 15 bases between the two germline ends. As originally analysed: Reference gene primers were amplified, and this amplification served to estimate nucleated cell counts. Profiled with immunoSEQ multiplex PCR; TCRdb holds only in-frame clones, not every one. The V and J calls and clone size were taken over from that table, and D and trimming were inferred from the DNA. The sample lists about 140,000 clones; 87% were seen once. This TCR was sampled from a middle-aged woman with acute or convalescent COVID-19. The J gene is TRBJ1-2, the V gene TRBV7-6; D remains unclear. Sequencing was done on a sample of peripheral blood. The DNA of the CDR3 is TGTGCCAGCAGCTTAGTCGAACAGATGGGAGATGGCTACACCTTC. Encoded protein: CASSLVEQMGDGYTF.